Listed below are T cell receptor beta chains from one sample, sequenced in a study of blood T cell repertoires in COVID-19. The assay was immunoSEQ multiplex PCR, and TCRdb's table has in-frame clones only and misses some. In the table there are 15,000 to 17,000 clones, approximately 90% of which are singletons. The sequenced sample was peripheral blood. The receptor set was obtained from a man aged 60 to 75 with acute or convalescent COVID-19. Each CDR3 is given with its conserved first and last residue. D genes are given only for firm matches. Clone size is given for some rows only: seen once, a few or many times, or a class if the clone is expanded.

>-|TRBJ2-5|-|TRBV5-1
CASSLAPGGEETQYF
TGCGCCAGCAGCTTGGCCCCAGGCGGGGAAGAGACCCAGTACTTC
>-|TRBJ1-5|TRBD1|TRBV6-5
CASGTGGSSQPQHF
TGTGCCAGCGGTACAGGGGGCTCCAGTCAGCCCCAGCATTTT
>-|TRBJ1-3|TRBD1|TRBV11-2
CASRGQELSGNTIYF
TGTGCCAGCAGGGGACAGGAGCTCTCTGGAAACACCATATATTTT
>-|TRBJ2-1|TRBD2|TRBV6-4
CASSGSGGAYNEQFF
TGTGCCAGCAGTGGTAGCGGGGGGGCCTACAATGAGCAGTTCTTC
>-|TRBJ2-1|-|TRBV28
CASLQQTWSYNEQFF
TGTGCCAGCCTACAGCAGACATGGTCCTACAATGAGCAGTTCTTC
>few|TRBJ2-3|TRBD2|TRBV11-3
CASSAGLGHVTDTQYF
TGTGCCAGCAGCGCCGGACTAGGTCATGTAACAGATACGCAGTATTTT
>-|TRBJ2-7|TRBD2|TRBV18
CASSPGLAGSSYEQYF
TGTGCCAGCTCACCCGGACTAGCGGGCTCCTCCTACGAGCAGTACTTC
>once|TRBJ2-7|TRBD1|TRBV6-6
CASRAGTGTYEQYF
TGTGCCAGCAGGGCCGGGACAGGGACTTACGAGCAGTACTTC
>-|TRBJ2-5|-|TRBV12-3/TRBV12-4
CASSHQGETQYF
TGTGCCAGCAGTCACCAGGGGGAGACCCAGTACTTC
>-|TRBJ2-4|TRBD1|TRBV7-2
CASSTTGESIQYF
TGTGCCAGCAGCACCACAGGGGAGAGCATTCAGTACTTC
>-|TRBJ1-1|-|TRBV18
CASSPRGRSTEAFF
TGTGCCAGCTCACCACGGGGGAGGAGCACTGAAGCTTTCTTT
>-|TRBJ1-4|-|TRBV28
CASSTNDRLNEKLFF
TGTGCCAGCAGTACCAATGACAGACTTAATGAAAAACTGTTTTTT
>-|TRBJ2-7|TRBD2|TRBV30
CAAGLGPYEQYF
TGTGCCGCGGGACTAGGTCCCTACGAGCAGTACTTC
>-|TRBJ2-7|-|TRBV11-2
CASEASSWNEQYF
TGTGCATCGGAGGCTAGTTCGTGGAACGAGCAGTACTTC
>-|TRBJ1-2|-|TRBV30
CAWSQEGSGYGYTF
TGTGCCTGGAGTCAGGAGGGTAGTGGCTATGGCTACACCTTC
>-|TRBJ1-1|-|TRBV5-4
CASSLAQGNQGTEAFF
TGTGCCAGCAGCTTGGCCCAGGGGAATCAGGGAACTGAAGCTTTCTTT
>-|TRBJ2-5|TRBD1|TRBV7-9
CASSPRGRSTQETQYF
TGTGCCAGCAGCCCAAGGGGGCGGAGCACTCAAGAGACCCAGTACTTC
>-|TRBJ2-1|TRBD2|TRBV7-2
CASSLVSGLAGDNEQFF
TGTGCCAGCAGCTTAGTCTCCGGACTAGCGGGAGACAATGAGCAGTTCTTC
>-|TRBJ2-1|-|TRBV27
CASSSPGTLGAFYNEQFF
TGTGCCAGCAGTTCCCCCGGGACACTTGGAGCATTCTACAATGAGCAGTTCTTC
>once|TRBJ2-7|TRBD2|TRBV7-3
CASSIETSGRGRNAYEQYF
TGTGCCAGCAGCATTGAGACTAGCGGGAGAGGGCGTAACGCCTACGAGCAGTACTTC
>-|TRBJ2-3|TRBD1|TRBV19
CASSIGDSPTTDTQYF
TGTGCCAGTAGTATAGGGGACAGCCCTACAACAGATACGCAGTATTTT
>once|TRBJ1-3|-|TRBV11-2
CASSPPGVAGNTIYF
TGTGCCAGCAGCCCCCCGGGAGTGGCTGGAAACACCATATATTTT
>-|TRBJ2-2|TRBD2|TRBV6-1
CASSELAGVTGELFF
TGTGCCAGCAGTGAACTAGCGGGGGTCACCGGGGAGCTGTTTTTT
>-|TRBJ2-7|-|TRBV5-1
CASSPPGLRYEQYF
TGCGCCAGCAGCCCGCCAGGGTTACGCTACGAGCAGTACTTC
>-|TRBJ2-7|-|TRBV28
CASSFAGPNYEQYF
TGTGCCAGCAGTTTTGCGGGCCCAAACTACGAGCAGTACTTC
>-|TRBJ1-2|TRBD1|TRBV6-5
CASSYSTGTGHGYTF
TGTGCCAGCAGTTACTCAACTGGGACAGGGCATGGCTACACCTTC
>few|TRBJ2-2|TRBD1|TRBV24-1
CATSGADRATSGELFF
TGTGCCACCAGTGGGGCGGACAGGGCGACCAGCGGGGAGCTGTTTTTT
>-|TRBJ1-5|TRBD1|TRBV7-2
CASSGDRGQGQPQHF
TGTGCCAGCAGCGGGGACAGGGGGCAAGGCCAGCCCCAGCATTTT